Each of the 13 T cell receptor beta chains below was sequenced from the same sample in a study of neurological immune-mediated disorders. TCRdb itself ran the 5' RACE reads through MiXCR, one entry per CDR3 protein. Of under 85,000 distinct CDR3 sequences listed, over 12% are singletons. Sample: PBMCs. The source is a woman between 50 and 59 years old in good health.

This clonotype was counted many times. CDR3 nucleotides: TGTGCCAGCAGCGAGGTCCGACAGCCTCGGGACTATGGCTACACCTTC. Its protein is CASSEVRQPRDYGYTF. The J gene is TRBJ1-2, the V gene TRBV14; D might be TRBD1 (5 bases). Germline V gives CDR1 SGHDN, CDR2 FVKESK. V lost 5 bases and J lost 3, with 19 bases in between. The CDR3 contains 16 residues.

The chain links TRBV20-1 to TRBJ1-6; D possibly corresponds to TRBD1 (6 bases). Between the trimmed V and J ends, which lost 0 bases and 0 bases, there was a span of 12 bases. The CDR3 is 17 amino acids. The germline V gene has CDR1 DFQATT and CDR2 SNEGSKA (reference sequence). In DNA form, the CDR3 reads TGCAGTGCTAGAGATTTCGGCAGGGGCTCCTATAATTCACCCCTCCACTTT. Encoded protein: CSARDFGRGSYNSPLHF.

This clonotype occurred many times. The chain joins TRBV5-1 to TRBJ1-1, with TRBD1 matching 10 bases. V gave up 4 bases and J gave up 1 base; unmatched junction bases: 10. The CDR3 loop spans 17 amino acids. Germline CDR1 and CDR2: SGHRS and YFSETQ. CDR3 bases: TGCGCCAGCAGCCCGGCAGGGACAGGGGATCGGAACACTGAAGCTTTCTTT. It translates to CASSPAGTGDRNTEAFF.

The chain uses TRBV20-1 and TRBJ1-6, with D hard to call. The CDR3 totals 14 residues. V shed 3 bases and J shed 5 bases, with 11 bases lying between them. Germline V lookup: CDR1 DFQATT, CDR2 SNEGSKA (reference sequence). The CDR3 DNA follows: TGCAGTGCTAGGGAGACACCGAATAATTCACCCCTCCACTTT. Its protein product is CSARETPNNSPLHF.

The chain couples TRBV20-1 to TRBJ1-5; D is possibly TRBD1 (5 bases). Per the germline V gene, CDR1 is DFQATT and CDR2 is SNEGSKA (reference sequence). Trimming took off 1 base at V and 1 base at J, with 29 bases between the two ends. The CDR3 covers 21 residues. CDR3: CSARGRRVRSGKVVSNQPQHF. The DNA for the CDR3 is TGCAGTGCTAGAGGGAGAAGGGTCAGGTCAGGGAAAGTTGTAAGCAATCAGCCCCAGCATTTT.

This clonotype came up once. The V call is TRBV24-1, the J call TRBJ2-3, with D possibly being TRBD1 (5 bases). Per the germline V gene, CDR1 is KGHDR and CDR2 is SFDVKD. This CDR3 is built from 13 residues. The V and J ends lost 9 bases and 7 bases respectively, with 16 bases between them. CDR3 nucleotide sequence: TGTGCCACCTCACGACAGTGTACAAATACGCAGTATTTT. This gives the protein CATSRQCTNTQYF.

This clonotype was recorded many times. The rearrangement joins TRBV28 to TRBJ2-7, with D maybe TRBD1 (6 bases). The CDR3 has 15 residues. Germline V CDR1 and CDR2: MDHEN, SYDVKM. Trimming stripped 6 bases from V and 5 bases from J, with 20 bases between. DNA for the CDR3: TGTGCCAGCAGCCCTCCAGGGGCCATGAGGGACGAGCAGTACTTC. Protein product: CASSPPGAMRDEQYF.

This clonotype was seen repeatedly, ten times or more. The chain recombines TRBV29-1 with TRBJ1-2; 10 positions match TRBD1. CDR3 size: 16 residues. From germline, CDR1 is SQVTM and CDR2 ANQGSEA. V shed 4 bases, J shed 2 bases, and the junction held 10 bases outside the gene matches. The CDR3 nucleotides are TGCAGCGTTGCCGGGACAGGGGAATTCGGGAACTATGGCTACACCTTC. Its protein product is CSVAGTGEFGNYGYTF.

V usage is TRBV7-8 and J usage is TRBJ1-3; D is perhaps TRBD1 (5 bases). The V gene lost 2 bases and the J gene lost 0 bases, with 8 bases spanning the gap. The CDR3 has 15 amino acids. Germline lookup yields CDR1 SGHVS and CDR2 FQNEAQ. The CDR3 coding sequence is TGTGCCAGCAGCTTACTAGACAGCTCTGGAAACACCATATATTTT. Translation: CASSLLDSSGNTIYF.

This clonotype appeared many times. This chain joins TRBV3-1 and TRBJ2-7; TRBD2 is a possible D gene (5 bases). CDR1 and CDR2 (germline): LGHDT, YNNKEL (reference sequence). Between the trimmed V and J ends, which lost 4 bases and 3 bases, there was a span of 19 bases. The CDR3 totals 16 residues. The CDR3, as DNA: TGTGCCAGCAGCCCGACGAGGGTCCAAGGAAACTACGAGCAGTACTTC. Its protein product is CASSPTRVQGNYEQYF.

The count of this clonotype is one. The CDR3 loop is CATTSGDSTDTQYF. CDR3 nucleotides: TGTGCCACCACGAGCGGGGACAGCACAGATACGCAGTATTTT. V gene TRBV9 combines with J gene TRBJ2-3; 7 positions agree with TRBD2. The CDR3 runs 14 residues. V trimming: 9 bases; J trimming: 0 bases; junction bases outside the gene matches: 7. Per germline, CDR1 SGDLS and CDR2 YYNGEE.

The chain combines TRBV29-1 with TRBJ2-5; 12 nucleotides agree with TRBD1. The germline V gene encodes CDR1 SQVTM and CDR2 ANQGSEA. This CDR3 has 14 amino acids. The CDR3 protein is CSAGTGGSEETQYF. In DNA, the CDR3 is TGCAGTGCCGGGACAGGGGGCTCGGAAGAGACCCAGTACTTC.

This clonotype was detected many times. The rearrangement uses TRBV5-1 and TRBJ2-5; 8 nucleotides line up with TRBD2. The CDR3 is 14 residues long. In germline, CDR1 is SGHRS, CDR2 YFSETQ. After removal of 4 bases from V and 3 bases from J, the junction contained 5 bases not matched to a gene. The CDR3 loop reads CASSMNSGKETQYF. The CDR3 DNA is TGCGCCAGCAGCATGAATAGCGGGAAAGAGACCCAGTACTTC.